This TCR beta chain is drawn from a study of cytomegalovirus exposure and HLA in healthy donors. Turning to the study itself: As an earlier analysis found, some 180 million T cells yielded fewer than 130 million unique TCR beta sequences.

The PCR used 60 Vbeta and 13 Jbeta primers. Sequenced by immunoSEQ multiplex PCR; TCRdb stores in-frame clones only, minus some. The table shows under 100,000 clones, with roughly 73% occurring only once. The TCR comes from a boy between 10 and 17 years old in good health and CMV-seronegative. Sequenced sample: PBMCs.

This CDR3 reads CAWSVLQGANQPQHF. The CDR3 DNA reads TGTGCCTGGAGTGTATTACAGGGGGCGAATCAGCCCCAGCATTTT. The chain uses TRBV30 and TRBJ1-5; 9 nucleotides align to TRBD1. The junction had 4 bases not matched to a gene; V was cut back by 0 bases and J by 4 bases. The CDR3 spans 15 residues. The V gene's germline CDR1 is GTSNPN and CDR2 SVGIG (reference sequence).